This TCR beta chain was sequenced for a study of T cell responses to AZD1222 COVID-19 vaccine. Concerning this clone itself: Its target is unknown.

V lost 2 bases to trimming and J lost 2 bases, with 10 bases between them. CDR3 length equals 13 residues. CDR1 GTSNPN and CDR2 SVGIG come from the germline V gene (reference sequence). Clones were sequenced by immunoSEQ multiplex PCR, and TCRdb holds only the in-frame ones, with some missing. The sample shows about 66,000 clones, roughly nine tenths of them seen only once. Notes on the study in general: The breadth and depth of Spike-specific TCRs increased once two AZD1222 doses had been given.

The sample in question was peripheral blood, obtained on day 0 of AZD1222 vaccination. The clonotype originates from an adult in good health. The J gene is TRBJ2-7, the V gene TRBV30; tentative D call: TRBD1 (5 bases). As DNA, the CDR3 is TGTGCCTGGAGTACAGGCAGCCCCTACGAGCAGTACTTC. Residues: CAWSTGSPYEQYF.